The sequence of this TCR beta chain was determined in a study of CD8+ T cells in alopecia areata. Across the study: The authors scored treated patients' severity by affected scalp percentage. Study results and caveats: Tofacitinib significantly lowered scalp clonality and expanded CD8+ clones among the top 100. When scalp samples are sequenced, resident alphabeta T cells of normal skin are also captured. Under tofacitinib, numerous expanded lesional clonotypes remained detectable in scalp and blood.

RNA was isolated and reverse transcribed to cDNA, the sequencing template. Sequenced by immunoSEQ multiplex PCR; TCRdb stores in-frame clones only, minus some. The sample yields over 100,000 clones, roughly three fifths seen once. The CDR3 runs to 16 residues. The J segment lost 0 bases and the V segment lost 3 bases, leaving 6 bases of the junction unmatched. Germline CDR1 is SGHTA and CDR2 is FQGNSA. The treatment is: oral pan-JAK inhibitor, 5-10 mg twice daily. Points on this clone: Its antigen is not identified.

The J gene is TRBJ1-1, the V gene TRBV7-2, with 8 positions matching TRBD1. The input for sequencing was CD8+ T cells sorted from blood, taken at week 24, from a patient treated with tofacitinib. The receptor was isolated from a human donor with alopecia areata. Here the CDR3 reads CASSFPGQEMNTEAFF. Written as DNA, the CDR3 is TGTGCCAGCAGCTTCCCGGGACAGGAGATGAACACTGAAGCTTTCTTT.